Below are 27 T cell receptor beta chains sequenced from a single sample in a study of shared clonotypes between healthy human individuals. Assay: immunoSEQ multiplex PCR; the TCRdb copy retains only in-frame clones and omits some. The profile shows fewer than 3 million clones, 85% to 95% of them singletons. Sequenced material: naive CD4+ T cells from PBMCs. Subset meaning: CD45RA+ positively selected. These receptors all stem from a man aged 18 to 29 in good health. Some clones in this sample may be carry-over from other donors' samples.

V and J are TRBV23-1 and TRBJ2-2, with TRBD1 as a possible D gene (7 bases). TRBV23-1 is treated as an ORF (open reading frame) with a function not yet certain. CDR3 length equals 17 residues. V was clipped by 0 bases and J by 6 bases, with 17 bases between them. CDR3 loop: CASSQSRSGDSPGELFF. The CDR3 DNA is TGCGCCAGCAGTCAATCACGGTCGGGGGACAGCCCCGGGGAGCTGTTTTTT.

The chain has TRBV2 and TRBJ2-1, with D maybe TRBD2 (5 bases). Germline values: CDR1 SNHLY, CDR2 FYNNEI. The V end lost 8 bases, the J end lost 8 bases, and 10 bases lay between the germline ends. The CDR3 totals 11 residues. The CDR3, as DNA: TGTGCCAGCCTTAGCGACGATGAGCAGTTCTTC. Its translation is CASLSDDEQFF.

In nucleotides, the CDR3 is TGTGCCAGCAGCCACAATCATAGCAATCAGCCCCAGCATTTT. It is translated as CASSHNHSNQPQHF. This chain links TRBV16 with TRBJ1-5, with D uncertain. The CDR3 extends over 14 amino acids. Germline values: CDR1 KGHSY, CDR2 FQNENV. V lost 3 bases, J lost 0 bases, and 6 bases lay in between. Combining the CDR3 with reference TRBV16 and TRBJ1-5 gives the whole variable domain GEEVAQTPKHLVRGEGQKAKLYCAPIKGHSYVFWYQQVLKNEFKFLISFQNENVFDETGMPKERFSAKCLPNSPCSLEIQATKLEDSAVYFCASSHNHSNQPQHFGDGTRLSIL.

V is TRBV28 and J is TRBJ1-1, with 9 bases aligning to TRBD1. The germline V gene has CDR1 MDHEN and CDR2 SYDVKM. The CDR3 length is 16 residues. V shed 4 bases, J shed 5 bases, and the junction held 11 bases outside the gene matches. CDR3 region: CASSWGQGLKRTEAFF. CDR3 nucleotide sequence: TGTGCCAGCAGTTGGGGACAGGGTTTAAAACGGACTGAAGCTTTCTTT.

About this clone: Other DNA sequences in the sample encode the same CDR3. The gene calls are TRBV28 and TRBJ2-3; D gene uncertain. Between the trimmed V and J ends, which lost 2 bases and 1 base, there was a span of 4 bases. The CDR3 is 13 amino acids. CDR1 is MDHEN and CDR2 is SYDVKM in the germline V gene. CDR3 sequence reads: CASSLGGTDTQYF. In DNA form, the CDR3 reads TGTGCCAGCAGTTTAGGAGGCACAGATACGCAGTATTTT.

The V gene is TRBV10-3, the J gene TRBJ1-5; TRBD1 matches 9 bases. From germline, CDR1 is ENHRY and CDR2 SYGVKD. The junction had 5 bases not matched to a gene; V was cut back by 4 bases and J by 1 base. This CDR3 comprises 16 residues. The CDR3 spells CAISAQGQGSNQPQHF. In DNA, the CDR3 is TGTGCCATCAGTGCTCAGGGACAGGGAAGCAATCAGCCCCAGCATTTT.

The chain uses TRBV28 and TRBJ1-2, with 9 bases fitting TRBD1. CDR1 and CDR2 (germline): MDHEN, SYDVKM. This CDR3 is built from 15 residues. With V trimmed by 6 bases and J by 4 bases, 9 bases remained unmatched. The CDR3 DNA sequence: TGTGCCAGCAGCTCGGACAGGGGATTGATCTATGGCTACACCTTC. Protein product: CASSSDRGLIYGYTF.

The chain uses TRBV6-1 and TRBJ2-5; D is perhaps TRBD2 (5 bases). Trimming removed 4 bases at V and 5 bases at J, with 11 bases between. The CDR3 spans 13 residues. Germline CDR1 and CDR2: MNHNS and SASEGT. Here the CDR3 reads CASSGGPDETQYF. The CDR3 DNA is TGTGCCAGCAGTGGCGGGCCAGATGAGACCCAGTACTTC.

The chain joins TRBV6-5 to TRBJ2-1; 10 nucleotides line up with TRBD2. The CDR3 totals 15 residues. From germline, CDR1 is MNHEY and CDR2 SVGAGI. V lost 0 bases and J lost 8; bases outside the gene matches: 4. The CDR3 coding sequence is TGTGCCAGCAGTTACTCGTATAGCGGGAGGTATGAGCAGTTCTTC. It specifies CASSYSYSGRYEQFF.

V usage is TRBV28 and J usage is TRBJ2-3, with 7 bases fitting TRBD2. Trimming at V came to 5 bases and at J to 5 bases, leaving 10 bases not matched to a gene. This CDR3 contains 15 residues. Per the germline V gene, CDR1 is MDHEN and CDR2 is SYDVKM. The CDR3 sequence: CASSPLRGSQDTQYF. CDR3 sequence (DNA): TGTGCCAGCAGTCCTCTGCGCGGGAGTCAAGATACGCAGTATTTT.

The rearrangement links TRBV14 to TRBJ2-7, with D unclear. With 2 bases removed from V and 3 bases from J, the gap between germline ends came to 11 bases. Germline V gene data show CDR1 as SGHDN and CDR2 as FVKESK. This CDR3 has 14 residues. CDR3 residues: CASSQNRVGYEQYF. CDR3 DNA sequence: TGTGCCAGCAGCCAAAACCGGGTGGGCTACGAGCAGTACTTC.

V usage is TRBV5-1 and J usage is TRBJ2-1, with TRBD1 as a possible D gene (6 bases). Trimming pared 2 bases from V and 0 bases from J, leaving 12 bases between. This CDR3 comprises 16 residues. Germline values: CDR1 SGHRS, CDR2 YFSETQ. CDR3 sequence (DNA): TGCGCCAGCAGCTTAATTACAGGGAGCTCCTACAATGAGCAGTTCTTC. It encodes CASSLITGSSYNEQFF.

The rearrangement uses TRBV9 and TRBJ2-5; TRBD2 matches at 8 bases. The germline V gene has CDR1 SGDLS and CDR2 YYNGEE. This CDR3 contains 16 residues. Trimming cost V 0 bases and J 5 bases; bases outside gene matches: 9. DNA of the CDR3: TGTGCCAGCAGCGTAGGTTCTAGCGGGCTGGGGGAGACCCAGTACTTC. It yields the protein CASSVGSSGLGETQYF. The variable domain in full, with the rest retrieved from reference TRBV9 and TRBJ2-5, is DSGVTQTPKHLITATGQRVTLRCSPRSGDLSVYWYQQSLDQGLQFLIQYYNGEERAKGNILERFSAQQFPDLHSELNLSSLELGDSALYFCASSVGSSGLGETQYFGPGTRLLVL.

The rearrangement joins TRBV10-2 to TRBJ2-1; 10 bases line up with TRBD2. This CDR3 has 15 residues. Trimming removed 6 bases from V and 4 bases from J; junction bases left unmatched: 6. Germline-derived CDR1 and CDR2 are WSHSY and SAAADI. The CDR3 region has the DNA TGCGCCAGCAGAGAAACGGGACTAGCGTACAATGAGCAGTTCTTC. Amino acids: CASRETGLAYNEQFF.

The chain carries TRBV7-3 and TRBJ2-2; D possibly matches TRBD1 or TRBD2 (5 bases each). CDR3 size: 15 residues. Trimming removed 3 bases at V and 0 bases at J, with 8 bases between. The V gene's germline CDR1 is SGHTA and CDR2 FQGTGA. CDR3 coding DNA: TGTGCCAGCAGCTTGGGACCGACGAACACCGGGGAGCTGTTTTTT. Its protein product is CASSLGPTNTGELFF.

The V call is TRBV9, the J call TRBJ1-2; D not certain. Between the trimmed V and J ends, which lost 0 bases and 8 bases, there was a span of 14 bases. This CDR3 has 14 residues. The germline gives CDR1 SGDLS, CDR2 YYNGEE. The CDR3 DNA reads TGTGCCAGCAGCGTAGTAGGATGGGAAGGGGGCTACACCTTC. Protein product: CASSVVGWEGGYTF.

The chain couples TRBV6-7 to TRBJ1-1, with 9 positions matching TRBD1. TRBV6-7 is an open reading frame whose function is uncertain. V dropped 5 bases and J dropped 11; count of bases not matched to a gene: 6. The CDR3 is 12 residues long. CDR3 nucleotide sequence: TGTGCCAGCAGTCCGGACAGGGGAGGGGCTTTCTTT. As protein: CASSPDRGGAFF.

This CDR3 is CATSRERRGAISGSRNEQFF. Here the CDR3 DNA reads TGTGCCACCAGCAGAGAACGGCGGGGGGCCATTAGCGGGAGCAGGAATGAGCAGTTCTTC. The chain links TRBV15 to TRBJ2-1; 9 bases are a match to TRBD2. J was trimmed by 7 bases and V by 0 bases; bases with no gene match: 19. This CDR3 contains 20 residues. Germline loops: CDR1 LNHNV, CDR2 YYDKDF (reference sequence).

This chain joins TRBV4-2 and TRBJ2-1; 7 nucleotides align to TRBD2. Germline lookup yields CDR1 LGHNA and CDR2 YNFKEQ. This CDR3 spans 16 amino acids. Unmatched junction bases numbered 15, after V lost 7 bases and J lost 6 bases. Written as DNA, the CDR3 is TGTGCCAGCACCCCGATCGTAGGCGGGAGAACCAATGAGCAGTTCTTC. Amino acid sequence: CASTPIVGGRTNEQFF.

The chain uses TRBV9 and TRBJ2-3; D gene unclear. The V gene's germline CDR1 is SGDLS and CDR2 YYNGEE. V was pared by 4 bases and J by 2 bases, with 8 bases between. The CDR3 length is 13 residues. CDR3 DNA sequence: TGTGCCAGCAGCCGGATGAACACAGATACGCAGTATTTT. Its protein product is CASSRMNTDTQYF.

The rearrangement uses TRBV6-1 and TRBJ2-4; 9 nucleotides align to TRBD2. V lost 0 bases and J lost 8; bases outside the gene matches: 5. CDR1 is MNHNS, CDR2 SASEGT, per germline. The CDR3 spans 15 residues. The CDR3 DNA is TGTGCCAGCAGTGAAGCCCCGCGGGAGGGATACATTCAGTACTTC. Protein: CASSEAPREGYIQYF.

To note about this clone: The sample holds other DNA sequences that translate to the same CDR3. The genes are TRBV7-2 and TRBJ1-5; tentatively, D is TRBD1 (6 bases). This CDR3 region has 13 residues. The germline CDR1 and CDR2 sequences are SGHTA and FQGNSA. V gave up 1 base and J gave up 6 bases, with 7 bases separating them. Here the CDR3 reads CASSLEGGQPQHF. CDR3 bases: TGTGCCAGCAGCTTAGAGGGGGGTCAGCCCCAGCATTTT. Based on the CDR3 plus reference TRBV7-2 and TRBJ1-5, the full variable domain is GAGVSQSPSNKVTEKGKDVELRCDPISGHTALYWYRQSLGQGLEFLIYFQGNSAPDKSGLPSDRFSAERTGGSVSTLTIQRTQQEDSAVYLCASSLEGGQPQHFGDGTRLSIL.

J is TRBJ2-7 and V is TRBV30, with 9 bases matching TRBD2. Trimming removed 3 bases from V and 6 bases from J; junction bases left unmatched: 9. The V gene's germline CDR1 is GTSNPN and CDR2 SVGIG (reference sequence). The CDR3 has 14 residues. This CDR3 reads CAWSIYSGSLEQYF. The CDR3 DNA is TGTGCCTGGAGCATCTATAGCGGGAGCCTCGAGCAGTACTTC.

CDR3 amino acids: CASSIKVQEPNTEAFF. Here the CDR3 DNA reads TGTGCCAGCTCGATTAAAGTACAGGAACCGAACACTGAAGCTTTCTTT. This chain connects TRBV18 to TRBJ1-1; TRBD1 might be the D (5 bases). V lost 6 bases and J 1 base, leaving 18 bases between the germline ends. This CDR3 is built from 16 residues. Germline CDR1 reads KGHSH; CDR2 reads LQKENI.

Remarks on this clone: The sample carries other DNA sequences with the same CDR3. The chain carries TRBV7-2 and TRBJ2-7, with a tentative D call TRBD2 (6 bases). Germline V CDR1 and CDR2: SGHTA, FQGNSA. The CDR3 runs 14 residues. The germline V and J ends were trimmed by 5 bases and 2 bases, with 13 bases remaining between them. This chain's CDR3 is CASSPGTPPYEQYF. Written as DNA, the CDR3 is TGTGCCAGCAGCCCCGGGACTCCGCCCTACGAGCAGTACTTC.

The chain is built from TRBV9 and TRBJ2-3, with 9 bases fitting TRBD2. Germline lookup yields CDR1 SGDLS and CDR2 YYNGEE. J lost 5 bases, V lost 1 base, and 8 bases had no gene match. This CDR3 has 16 residues. As DNA, the CDR3 is TGTGCCAGCAGCGTAACCGGCGGGAGGGCAAGAGATACGCAGTATTTT. This sequence encodes CASSVTGGRARDTQYF.

The V and J genes are TRBV7-2 and TRBJ2-7, with D perhaps TRBD1 (6 bases). CDR1 and CDR2 (germline): SGHTA, FQGNSA. The CDR3 runs to 13 residues. With 4 bases removed from V and 6 bases from J, the gap between germline ends came to 13 bases. In nucleotides, the CDR3 is TGTGCCAGCAGCTCCCGGGACACCCGCGAGCAGTACTTC. Protein product: CASSSRDTREQYF.